A selection of T cell receptor beta chains follows, all from one sample in a study of cytomegalovirus exposure and HLA in healthy donors. Generated by immunoSEQ multiplex PCR, the TCRdb table keeps only in-frame clones and is missing some. This sample has 200,000 to 250,000 clones, with more than 75% found just once. Material: PBMCs. The receptors derive from a human donor in good health. Both conserved end residues are part of each CDR3. Fields, in order: V gene, CDR3 protein.

TRBV5-4,CASSFRDSRPNTEAFF
TRBV7-9,CHSDGTGEYNEQFF
TRBV29-1,CSVVYYREGTEAFF
TRBV6-5,CASSLQGDEQYF
TRBV6-5,CASSSLAGTQETQYF
TRBV6-1,CASSALSATNEKLFF
TRBV6-6,CASSPFAGDVDEQYF
TRBV7-9,CASSLVSPGNTIYF
TRBV11-2,CASSLISGAGNTIYF
TRBV20-1,CSARGGTEAFF
TRBV29-1,CSVAGVLNTEAFF